This TCR beta chain emerged from a study of OX40 agonist ivuxolimab in advanced cancers. TCRdb keeps only in-frame clones here, not all; method: immunoSEQ multiplex PCR. The data hold about 73,000 clones, with around 90% observed a single time. Germline trimming cut 0 bases from V and 5 bases from J; bases unmatched to any gene: 5. The CDR3 is 16 amino acids. CDR1 and CDR2 from the germline V gene are MGHRA and YSYEKL. The source material was CD4+ or CD8+ T cells sorted from blood, sampled in a trial of the OX40 agonist ivuxolimab. The receptor was derived from an adult with an advanced solid tumor such as melanoma, head and neck, liver or kidney cancer. The V gene is TRBV4-1, the J gene TRBJ2-1; TRBD2 matches at 9 bases. CDR3 region: CASSQEWTSAHNEQFF. The CDR3 DNA follows: TGCGCCAGCAGCCAAGAATGGACTAGCGCCCACAATGAGCAGTTCTTC.